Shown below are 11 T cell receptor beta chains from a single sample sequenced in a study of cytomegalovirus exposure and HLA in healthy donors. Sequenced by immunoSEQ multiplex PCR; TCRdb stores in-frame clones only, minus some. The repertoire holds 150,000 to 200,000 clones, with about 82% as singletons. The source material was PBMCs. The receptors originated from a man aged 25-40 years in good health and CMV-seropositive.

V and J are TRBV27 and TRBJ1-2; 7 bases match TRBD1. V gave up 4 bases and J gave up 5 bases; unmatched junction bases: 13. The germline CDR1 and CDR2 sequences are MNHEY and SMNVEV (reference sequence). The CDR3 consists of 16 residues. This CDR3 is CASSSASPGTDYGYTF. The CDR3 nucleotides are TGTGCCAGCAGTTCCGCATCCCCGGGGACAGATTATGGCTACACCTTC.

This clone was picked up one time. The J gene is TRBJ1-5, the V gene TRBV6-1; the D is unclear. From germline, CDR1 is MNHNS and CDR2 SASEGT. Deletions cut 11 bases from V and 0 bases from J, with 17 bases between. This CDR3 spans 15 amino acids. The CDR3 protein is CACCGSSYSNQPQHF. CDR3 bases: TGTGCCTGCTGTGGGAGCTCATATAGCAATCAGCCCCAGCATTTT.

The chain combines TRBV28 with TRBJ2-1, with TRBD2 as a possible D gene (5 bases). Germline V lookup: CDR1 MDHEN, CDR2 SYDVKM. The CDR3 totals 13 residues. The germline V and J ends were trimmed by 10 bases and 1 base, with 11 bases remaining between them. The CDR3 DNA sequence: TGTGCCACCGACCGGGGATCCTACAATGAGCAGTTCTTC. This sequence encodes CATDRGSYNEQFF.

The CDR3 region is CASGPRDRVNEQFF. The DNA for the CDR3 is TGTGCTAGTGGTCCCCGGGACAGGGTCAATGAGCAGTTCTTC. The chain couples TRBV12-5 to TRBJ2-1; 9 bases map to TRBD1. CDR3 size: 14 residues. CDR1 is LGHNT and CDR2 is FRNRAP in the germline V gene. Trimming cost V 5 bases and J 6 bases; bases outside gene matches: 5.

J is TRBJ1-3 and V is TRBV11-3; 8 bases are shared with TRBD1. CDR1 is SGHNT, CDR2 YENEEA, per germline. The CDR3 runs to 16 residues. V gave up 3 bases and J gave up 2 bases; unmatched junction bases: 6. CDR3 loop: CASSFGQGKAGNTIYF. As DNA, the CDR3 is TGTGCCAGCAGCTTCGGACAGGGCAAGGCTGGAAACACCATATATTTT.

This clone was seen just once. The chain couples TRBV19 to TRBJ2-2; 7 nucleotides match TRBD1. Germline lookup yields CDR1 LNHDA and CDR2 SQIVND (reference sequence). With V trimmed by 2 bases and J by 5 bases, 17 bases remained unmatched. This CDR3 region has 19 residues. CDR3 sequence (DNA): TGTGCCAGTAGTATAACAGGGGCAGGGTACTCAGTAACGACCGGGGAGCTGTTTTTT. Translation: CASSITGAGYSVTTGELFF. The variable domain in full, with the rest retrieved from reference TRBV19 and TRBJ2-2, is DGGITQSPKYLFRKEGQNVTLSCEQNLNHDAMYWYRQDPGQGLRLIYYSQIVNDFQKGDIAEGYSVSREKKESFPLTVTSAQKNPTAFYLCASSITGAGYSVTTGELFFGEGSRLTVL.

CDR3 nucleotides: TGTGCCAGCAGCGCACGACAGGGGGGGGATAATTCACCCCTCCACTTT. The encoded protein is CASSARQGGDNSPLHF. J is TRBJ1-6 and V is TRBV7-2; 9 bases match TRBD1. With 5 bases clipped from V and 5 bases from J, the junction kept 7 bases outside the gene matches. CDR1 and CDR2 from the germline V gene are SGHTA and FQGNSA. This CDR3 has 16 amino acids.

This CDR3 is CASSSGQVNTGELFF. CDR3 coding DNA: TGTGCCAGCAGTTCGGGACAGGTGAACACCGGGGAGCTGTTTTTT. The gene calls are TRBV6-5 and TRBJ2-2; 8 positions match TRBD1. V dropped 4 bases and J dropped 1; count of bases not matched to a gene: 2. From germline, CDR1 is MNHEY and CDR2 SVGAGI. The CDR3 runs to 15 residues.

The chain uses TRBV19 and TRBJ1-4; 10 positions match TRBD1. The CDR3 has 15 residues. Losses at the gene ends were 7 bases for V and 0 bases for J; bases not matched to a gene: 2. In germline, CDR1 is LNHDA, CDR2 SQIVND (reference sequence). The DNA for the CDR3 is TGTGCCAGTATGGGGACAGGGGCAACTAATGAAAAACTGTTTTTT. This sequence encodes CASMGTGATNEKLFF.

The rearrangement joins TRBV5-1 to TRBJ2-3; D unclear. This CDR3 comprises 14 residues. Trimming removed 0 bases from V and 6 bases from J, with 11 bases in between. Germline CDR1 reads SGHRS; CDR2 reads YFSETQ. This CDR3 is CASSLGAPSDTQYF. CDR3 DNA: TGCGCCAGCAGCTTGGGGGCCCCCTCGGATACGCAGTATTTT.

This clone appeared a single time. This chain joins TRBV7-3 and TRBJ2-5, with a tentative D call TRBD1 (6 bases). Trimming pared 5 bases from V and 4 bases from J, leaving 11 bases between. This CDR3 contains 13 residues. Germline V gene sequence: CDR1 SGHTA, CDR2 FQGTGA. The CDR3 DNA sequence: TGTGCCAGCAGCCAGAGGGGGAGAGAGACCCAGTACTTC. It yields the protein CASSQRGRETQYF.